A single sample is the source of the 2 T cell receptor beta chains below, sequenced in a study of blood T cells in healthy people across ages. The use of a sample-barcoded 5' primer and a J-beta primer mix characterized a second PCR of roughly 6 to 11 cycles. TCRdb re-called the 5' RACE reads through MiXCR, storing one row per CDR3 protein. The profile shows about 730,000 distinct CDR3 sequences, roughly two fifths of them singletons. The specimen was blood. The receptors originated from a woman in her fifties or sixties in good health.

In its sample, this clonotype was seen a few times. V is TRBV11-2 and J is TRBJ2-7, with D unclear. This CDR3 contains 14 residues. The V end lost 4 bases, the J end lost 2 bases, and 12 bases lay between the germline ends. From germline, CDR1 is SGHAT and CDR2 FQNNGV. This chain's CDR3 is CASSWVQDTYEQYF. CDR3 bases: TGTGCCAGCAGCTGGGTCCAGGATACCTACGAGCAGTACTTC.

Many counts were recorded for this clonotype. The rearrangement uses TRBV9 and TRBJ2-3; D ambiguous. CDR1 SGDLS and CDR2 YYNGEE come from the germline V gene. V was clipped by 5 bases and J by 2 bases, with 18 bases between them. The CDR3 consists of 16 residues. In DNA form, the CDR3 reads TGTGCCAGCAGGGCAGTCGACCTAGGTCACACAGATACGCAGTATTTT. This sequence encodes CASRAVDLGHTDTQYF. The whole variable domain, filled in from reference TRBV9 and TRBJ2-3, reads DSGVTQTPKHLITATGQRVTLRCSPRSGDLSVYWYQQSLDQGLQFLIQYYNGEERAKGNILERFSAQQFPDLHSELNLSSLELGDSALYFCASRAVDLGHTDTQYFGPGTRLTVL.